The T cell receptor beta chain under discussion was sequenced for a study of beta chain features in type 1 diabetes. Study outcomes and limitations: Any HLA-type effect on TCRB rearrangement remained unresolved here. Patients with type 1 diabetes showed fewer VDJ junction insertions and more deletions. Naive, central memory and Treg TCRB repertoires appeared more alike in patients than in healthy donors.

Expressed TCRB transcripts were sequenced because the entire RNA isolate underwent reverse transcription. The data were produced by immunoSEQ multiplex PCR, yet TCRdb's version contains in-frame clones alone and is incomplete. The sample lists fewer than 350,000 clones, around a fifth occurring once. Germline CDR1 reads SGDLS; CDR2 reads YYNGEE. The CDR3 contains 15 residues. Trimming cost V 0 bases and J 9 bases, with 16 bases left between them. This clone was counted a few times. The antigen remains unidentified. The receptor's source is a woman aged 18-35 years in good health. The specimen was naive CD4+ T cells from blood. V and J are TRBV9 and TRBJ2-1, with D perhaps matching TRBD2 (5 bases). In DNA form, the CDR3 reads TGTGCCAGCAGCGTAGGGGGTCAGGACTCGGGTGAGCAGTTCTTC. Amino acid sequence: CASSVGGQDSGEQFF.